These T cell receptor beta chains were read from a single sample in a study of blood T cell repertoires in COVID-19. This table comes from immunoSEQ multiplex PCR, and its TCRdb copy is limited to in-frame clones, with some not included. Among around 270,000 clones, 84% were seen once, and the ten largest hold about 1.5%. The sequenced material came from peripheral blood. These receptors were collected from a woman between 35 and 50 years old who had recovered from COVID-19. Each CDR3 is given with its conserved first and last residue. A D gene is named only where the DNA matches it firmly. The size field is filled for only some rows; it gives once, few, many or a size class.

CATSDPPTNYGYTF TGTGCCACCAGTGATCCCCCAACTAACTATGGCTACACCTTC . TRBV24-1 14 TRBJ1-2 .
CASSSTGGLGSPLHF TGTGCCAGCAGTTCGACAGGGGGCTTAGGGTCACCCCTCCACTTT . TRBV11-2 15 TRBJ1-6 TRBD1
CASRTSGTSEETQYF TGCGCCAGCAGAACTTCCGGGACTAGTGAAGAGACCCAGTACTTC . TRBV5-1 15 TRBJ2-5 TRBD2
CARPKRQNQPQHF TGTGCCAGACCAAAGAGACAGAATCAGCCCCAGCATTTT . TRBV21-1 13 TRBJ1-5 .
CASKGLAGGPETQYF TGTGCCAGCAAGGGCCTAGCGGGGGGGCCGGAGACCCAGTACTTC . TRBV19 15 TRBJ2-5 TRBD2
CASSQPRDRDNQPQHF TGTGCCAGCAGCCAACCCCGGGACAGGGACAATCAGCCCCAGCATTTT . TRBV3-1/TRBV3-2 16 TRBJ1-5 TRBD1
CASSQPRDSLPTDTQYF TGTGCCAGCAGCCAACCCCGGGACTCCCTACCCACAGATACGCAGTATTTT once TRBV4-2 17 TRBJ2-3 .
CASRPQGLGNQPQHF TGTGCCAGCAGACCACAGGGGCTGGGCAATCAGCCCCAGCATTTT . TRBV6-5 15 TRBJ1-5 TRBD1
CASSEGQDQETQYF TGTGCCAGCAGCGAGGGACAGGATCAAGAGACCCAGTACTTC . TRBV9 14 TRBJ2-5 TRBD1
CASSLNGRQSEAFF TGTGCCAGCAGCCTAAACGGAAGACAGTCAGAAGCTTTCTTT . TRBV7-3 14 TRBJ1-1 .
CASSSRTGGYEQYF TGTGCCAGCAGCTCCCGGACAGGGGGCTACGAGCAGTACTTC . TRBV7-9 14 TRBJ2-7 TRBD1